These 10 T cell receptor beta chains came from one sample sequenced in a study of graft-versus-host responses after intestinal transplantation. TCRdb keeps only in-frame clones here, not all; method: immunoSEQ multiplex PCR. The data hold more than 30,000 clones, with about nine tenths observed a single time. Investigators treated the graft tissue so that it released intraepithelial and lamina propria lymphocytes. This specimen was ileum tissue, taken 200 to 210 days after intestinal transplant. These receptors were obtained from a human patient who received an intestinal transplant, so some T cells may come from the graft donor.

The chain carries TRBV5-1 and TRBJ2-7, with D hard to call. This CDR3 is built from 12 residues. Germline lookup yields CDR1 SGHRS and CDR2 YFSETQ. Trimming shortened V by 4 bases and J by 5 bases, and 10 bases separated the two germline ends. CDR3 sequence: CASSRSLDEQYF. The CDR3 coding sequence is TGCGCCAGCAGCCGGAGCCTGGACGAGCAGTACTTC.

The chain links TRBV7-2 to TRBJ1-3; D may be TRBD1 (6 bases). The CDR3 is 15 residues long. Trimming left V 2 bases short and J 4 bases short, with 12 bases between. CDR1 is SGHTA, CDR2 FQGNSA, per germline. The CDR3 reads CASSLFRTAGNTIYF. The DNA for the CDR3 is TGTGCCAGCAGCTTATTTAGGACAGCAGGAAACACCATATATTTT.

The J gene is TRBJ2-7, the V gene TRBV25-1; 8 nucleotides line up with TRBD1. Per the germline V gene, CDR1 is MGHDK and CDR2 is SYGVNS. The length of the CDR3 is 16 residues. Trimming removed 3 bases from V and 2 bases from J; junction bases left unmatched: 9. The chain's CDR3 is CASSEDGQGTAYEQYF. The CDR3 nucleotides read TGTGCCAGCAGTGAGGACGGACAGGGAACGGCCTACGAGCAGTACTTC.

This clone appeared once. The chain uses TRBV7-6 and TRBJ1-1; D unclear. The CDR3 is 15 residues long. Germline CDR1 is SGHVS and CDR2 is FNYEAQ. V lost 5 bases, J lost 4 bases, and 17 bases lay in between. The CDR3 loop is CASSLRGGRATEAFF. In DNA, the CDR3 is TGTGCCAGCAGCCTCCGCGGTGGTCGGGCCACTGAAGCTTTCTTT.

This chain connects TRBV6-5 to TRBJ1-4; D possibly corresponds to TRBD1 (5 bases). V was pared by 3 bases and J by 8 bases, with 16 bases between. The CDR3 length is 15 residues. Germline loops: CDR1 MNHEY, CDR2 SVGAGI. This CDR3 is CASSYTAGTPEKLFF. CDR3 in DNA: TGTGCCAGCAGTTATACTGCCGGGACCCCAGAAAAACTGTTTTTT.

In DNA form, the CDR3 reads TGCGCCAGCAGCTTGGGCCTGTACTACAATGAGCAGTTCTTC. Translating it yields CASSLGLYYNEQFF. V is TRBV5-1 and J is TRBJ2-1, with D unresolved. CDR3 length: 14 amino acids. V lost 0 bases, J lost 3 bases, and 7 bases lay in between. Germline values: CDR1 SGHRS, CDR2 YFSETQ.

This clone has a handful of counts. The chain recombines TRBV28 with TRBJ2-3; 9 bases line up with TRBD1. Germline V gives CDR1 MDHEN, CDR2 SYDVKM. The V segment lost 2 bases and the J segment 8 bases; nucleotides outside the gene matches: 11. The CDR3 consists of 16 residues. Here the CDR3 DNA reads TGTGCCAGCAGTTTAATTGGGACAGGGTCTCCAGGTACGCAGTATTTT. This encodes CASSLIGTGSPGTQYF.

This clone was detected only a few times. The rearrangement uses TRBV5-1 and TRBJ2-3; 7 nucleotides agree with TRBD2. CDR1 and CDR2 from the germline V gene are SGHRS and YFSETQ. The length of the CDR3 is 14 residues. After removal of 2 bases from V and 2 bases from J, the junction contained 2 bases not matched to a gene. CDR3 DNA: TGCGCCAGCAGCTTCGGGACTAACACAGATACGCAGTATTTT. Protein product: CASSFGTNTDTQYF. The full variable domain, with the rest looked up from reference TRBV5-1 and TRBJ2-3, is KAGVTQTPRYLIKTRGQQVTLSCSPISGHRSVSWYQQTPGQGLQFLFEYFSETQRNKGNFPGRFSGRQFSNSRSEMNVSTLELGDSALYLCASSFGTNTDTQYFGPGTRLTVL.

The sample holds one count of this clone. This chain's CDR3 is CASSARGGGKAGELFF. The CDR3 DNA sequence: TGTGCCAGCAGCGCCCGTGGGGGGGGGAAGGCCGGGGAGCTGTTTTTT. This chain joins TRBV5-4 and TRBJ2-2, with 7 bases aligning to TRBD2. CDR1 and CDR2 (germline): SGHNT, YYREEE (reference sequence). V gave up 4 bases and J gave up 6 bases; unmatched junction bases: 12. This CDR3 has 16 residues. The entire variable domain, with the rest obtained from reference TRBV5-4 and TRBJ2-2, is as follows: ETGVTQSPTHLIKTRGQQVTLRCSSQSGHNTVSWYQQALGQGPQFIFQYYREEENGRGNFPPRFSGLQFPNYSSELNVNALELDDSALYLCASSARGGGKAGELFFGEGSRLTVL.

V and J are TRBV2 and TRBJ2-5, with TRBD2 matching over 10 bases. Germline loops: CDR1 SNHLY, CDR2 FYNNEI. V shed 6 bases, J shed 5 bases, and the junction held 6 bases outside the gene matches. The CDR3 is made up of 14 amino acids. DNA of the CDR3: TGTGCCAGCAGCGCTAGCGGGAGTTGGGAGACCCAGTACTTC. It encodes CASSASGSWETQYF.